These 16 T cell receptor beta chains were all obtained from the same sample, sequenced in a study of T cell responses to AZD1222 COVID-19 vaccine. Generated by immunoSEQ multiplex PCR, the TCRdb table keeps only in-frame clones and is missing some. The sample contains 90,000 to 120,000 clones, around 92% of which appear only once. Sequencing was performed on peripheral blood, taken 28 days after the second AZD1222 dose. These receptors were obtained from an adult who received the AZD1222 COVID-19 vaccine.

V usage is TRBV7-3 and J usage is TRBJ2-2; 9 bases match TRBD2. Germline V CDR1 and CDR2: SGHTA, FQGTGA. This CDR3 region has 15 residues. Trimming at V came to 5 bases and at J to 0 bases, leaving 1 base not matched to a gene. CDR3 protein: CASSPSGANTGELFF. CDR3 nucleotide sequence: TGTGCCAGCAGCCCTAGCGGGGCGAACACCGGGGAGCTGTTTTTT. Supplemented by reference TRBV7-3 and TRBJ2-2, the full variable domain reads GAGVSQTPSNKVTEKGKYVELRCDPISGHTALYWYRQSLGQGPEFLIYFQGTGAADDSGLPNDRFFAVRPEGSVSTLKIQRTERGDSAVYLCASSPSGANTGELFFGEGSRLTVL.

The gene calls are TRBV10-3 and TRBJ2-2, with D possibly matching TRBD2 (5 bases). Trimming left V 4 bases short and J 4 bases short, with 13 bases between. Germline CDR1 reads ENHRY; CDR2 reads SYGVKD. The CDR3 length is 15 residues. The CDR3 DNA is TGTGCCATCAGTGCGGAGCGGTTCGGCACCGGGGAGCTGTTTTTT. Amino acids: CAISAERFGTGELFF.

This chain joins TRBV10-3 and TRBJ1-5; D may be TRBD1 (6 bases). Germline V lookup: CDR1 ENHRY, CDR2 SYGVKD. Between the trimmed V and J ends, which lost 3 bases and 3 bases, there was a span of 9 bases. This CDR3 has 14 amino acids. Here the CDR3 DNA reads TGTGCCATCAGTGACGGACAGAACAATCAGCCCCAGCATTTT. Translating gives CAISDGQNNQPQHF.

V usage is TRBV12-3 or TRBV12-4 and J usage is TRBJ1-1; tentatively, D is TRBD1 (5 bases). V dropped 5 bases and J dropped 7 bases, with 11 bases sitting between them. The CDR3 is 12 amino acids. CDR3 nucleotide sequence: TGTGCCAGCAGTCCACCAGGGAGTGAAGCTTTCTTT. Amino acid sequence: CASSPPGSEAFF.

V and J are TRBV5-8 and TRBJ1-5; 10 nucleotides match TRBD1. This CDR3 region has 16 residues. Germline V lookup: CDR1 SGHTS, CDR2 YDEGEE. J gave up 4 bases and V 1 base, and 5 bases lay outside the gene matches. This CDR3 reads CASSLRGQGSNQPQHF. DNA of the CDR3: TGTGCCAGCAGCTTGAGGGGACAGGGGTCAAATCAGCCCCAGCATTTT. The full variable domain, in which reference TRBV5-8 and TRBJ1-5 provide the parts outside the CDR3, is EAGVTQSPTHLIKTRGQQATLRCSPISGHTSVYWYQQALGLGLQFLLWYDEGEERNRGNFPPRFSGRQFPNYSSELNVNALELEDSALYLCASSLRGQGSNQPQHFGDGTRLSIL.

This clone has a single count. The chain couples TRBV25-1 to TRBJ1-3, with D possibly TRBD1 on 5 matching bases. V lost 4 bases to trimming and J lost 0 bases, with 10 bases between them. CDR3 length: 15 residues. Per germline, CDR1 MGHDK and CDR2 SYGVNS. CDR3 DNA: TGTGCCAGCAGTGCATCAGGGACCTCTGGAAACACCATATATTTT. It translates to CASSASGTSGNTIYF.

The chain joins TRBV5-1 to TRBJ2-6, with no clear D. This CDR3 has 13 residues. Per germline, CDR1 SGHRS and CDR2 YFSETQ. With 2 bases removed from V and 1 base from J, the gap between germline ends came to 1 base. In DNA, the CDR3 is TGCGCCAGCAGCTTTTCTGGGGCCAACGTCCTGACTTTC. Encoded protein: CASSFSGANVLTF.

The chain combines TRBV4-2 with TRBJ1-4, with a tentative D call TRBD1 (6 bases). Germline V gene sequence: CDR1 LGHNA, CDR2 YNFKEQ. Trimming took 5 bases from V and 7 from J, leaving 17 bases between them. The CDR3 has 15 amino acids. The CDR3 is CASSVQGGTGEKLFF. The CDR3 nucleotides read TGTGCCAGCAGCGTACAGGGAGGAACGGGTGAAAAACTGTTTTTT.

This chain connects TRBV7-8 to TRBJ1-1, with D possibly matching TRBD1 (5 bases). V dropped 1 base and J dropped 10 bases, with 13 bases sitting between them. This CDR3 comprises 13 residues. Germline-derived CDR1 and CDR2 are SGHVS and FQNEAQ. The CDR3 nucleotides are TGTGCCAGCAGCTTAGGCAGGCCCGGGGGAGCTTTCTTT. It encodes CASSLGRPGGAFF.

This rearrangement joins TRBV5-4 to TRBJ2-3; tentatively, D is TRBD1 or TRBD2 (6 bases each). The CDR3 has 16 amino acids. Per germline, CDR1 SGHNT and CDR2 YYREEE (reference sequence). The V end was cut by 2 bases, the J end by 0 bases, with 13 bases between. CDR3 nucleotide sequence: TGTGCCAGCAGCTTTGGGGGGCCAGGGAGCACAGATACGCAGTATTTT. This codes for CASSFGGPGSTDTQYF.

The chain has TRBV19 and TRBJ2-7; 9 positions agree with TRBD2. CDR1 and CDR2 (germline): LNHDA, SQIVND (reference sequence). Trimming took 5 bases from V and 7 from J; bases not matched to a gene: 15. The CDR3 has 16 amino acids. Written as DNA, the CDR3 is TGTGCCAGTAGTGCTCATGGGATAGCGGGGGACTGGGAGCAGTACTTC. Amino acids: CASSAHGIAGDWEQYF.

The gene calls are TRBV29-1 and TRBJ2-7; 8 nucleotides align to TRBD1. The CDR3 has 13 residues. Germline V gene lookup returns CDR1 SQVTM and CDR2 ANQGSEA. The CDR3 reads CSARQGASHEQYF. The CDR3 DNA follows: TGCAGTGCGAGGCAGGGGGCGAGCCACGAGCAGTACTTC.

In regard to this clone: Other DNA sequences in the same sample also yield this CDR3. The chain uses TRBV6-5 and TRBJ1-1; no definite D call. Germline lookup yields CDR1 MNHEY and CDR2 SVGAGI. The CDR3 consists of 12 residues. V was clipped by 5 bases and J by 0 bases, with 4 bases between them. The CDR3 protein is CASSRMNTEAFF. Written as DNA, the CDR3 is TGTGCCAGCAGTCGGATGAACACTGAAGCTTTCTTT.

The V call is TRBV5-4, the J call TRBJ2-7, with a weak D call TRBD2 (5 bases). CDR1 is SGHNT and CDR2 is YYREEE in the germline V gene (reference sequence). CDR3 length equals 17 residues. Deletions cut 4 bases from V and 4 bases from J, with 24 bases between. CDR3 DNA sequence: TGTGCCAGCAGCGATAAGGTGCAGCCAGCACGGGGATACGAGCAGTACTTC. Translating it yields CASSDKVQPARGYEQYF.

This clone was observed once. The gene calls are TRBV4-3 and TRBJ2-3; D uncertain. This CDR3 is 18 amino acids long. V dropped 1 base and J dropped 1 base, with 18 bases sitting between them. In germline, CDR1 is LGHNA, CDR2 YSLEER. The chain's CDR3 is CASSQVRTDAIGTDTQYF. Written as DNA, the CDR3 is TGCGCCAGCAGCCAAGTTAGGACCGACGCCATAGGCACAGATACGCAGTATTTT.

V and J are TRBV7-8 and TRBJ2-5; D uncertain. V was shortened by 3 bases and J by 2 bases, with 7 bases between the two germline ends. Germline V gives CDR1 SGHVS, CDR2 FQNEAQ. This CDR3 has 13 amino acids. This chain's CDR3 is CASSLGRQETQYF. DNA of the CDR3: TGTGCCAGCAGCTTGGGCCGACAAGAGACCCAGTACTTC.